This passage covers 25 T cell receptor beta chains from one sample sequenced in a study of cytomegalovirus exposure and HLA in healthy donors. PCR primers comprised 60 Vbeta and 13 Jbeta primers. Data came from immunoSEQ multiplex PCR; TCRdb stores just in-frame clones and leaves some out. The data show around 150,000 clones, roughly 82% seen once. Sequencing was performed on PBMCs. The receptors stem from a man in his fifties in good health and CMV-seropositive.

The chain uses TRBV27 and TRBJ2-3, with 8 bases aligning to TRBD1. Losses at the gene ends were 8 bases for V and 6 bases for J; bases not matched to a gene: 13. The CDR3 extends over 15 amino acids. CDR1 is MNHEY, CDR2 SMNVEV, per germline (reference sequence). For the CDR3, the DNA is TGTGCCAGCGGGGCCGGGACAGGCGTTTTGGATACGCAGTATTTT. Its protein product is CASGAGTGVLDTQYF.

The rearrangement links TRBV18 to TRBJ2-7, with 7 bases that match TRBD1. This CDR3 comprises 14 residues. Trimming cost V 3 bases and J 2 bases; bases outside gene matches: 4. The V gene's germline CDR1 is KGHSH and CDR2 LQKENI. The CDR3 DNA follows: TGTGCCAGCTCACCTGGACAGGAAACCTACGAGCAGTACTTC. Translating gives CASSPGQETYEQYF.

This chain connects TRBV5-1 to TRBJ2-7, with a possible D match to TRBD1 (6 bases). This CDR3 region has 13 residues. Trimming took 4 bases from V and 2 from J, leaving 10 bases between them. Germline V gene sequence: CDR1 SGHRS, CDR2 YFSETQ. The CDR3 DNA reads as TGCGCCAGCAGCCACGGACAGACCTACGAGCAGTACTTC. Translation: CASSHGQTYEQYF.

The chain couples TRBV9 to TRBJ1-5; D is undetermined. Germline assignment: CDR1 SGDLS and CDR2 YYNGEE. The V gene lost 6 bases and the J gene lost 1 base, with 11 bases spanning the gap. The CDR3 has 14 amino acids. CDR3 sequence (DNA): TGTGCCAGCAATGGCGGGAGCAGCAATCAGCCCCAGCATTTT. This encodes CASNGGSSNQPQHF. Full variable domain (rest looked up from reference TRBV9 and TRBJ1-5): DSGVTQTPKHLITATGQRVTLRCSPRSGDLSVYWYQQSLDQGLQFLIQYYNGEERAKGNILERFSAQQFPDLHSELNLSSLELGDSALYFCASNGGSSNQPQHFGDGTRLSIL.

The gene calls are TRBV10-3 and TRBJ1-5, with D perhaps TRBD1 (6 bases). The CDR3 contains 12 residues. Trimming removed 10 bases from V and 6 bases from J, with 13 bases in between. Germline values: CDR1 ENHRY, CDR2 SYGVKD. The CDR3 loop reads CATRQVGQPQHF. In DNA, the CDR3 is TGTGCCACCCGACAGGTTGGTCAGCCCCAGCATTTT.

V gene TRBV5-6 combines with J gene TRBJ1-2, with TRBD1 identical over 7 bases. Germline V lookup: CDR1 SGHDT, CDR2 YYEEEE. J was trimmed by 4 bases and V by 6 bases; bases with no gene match: 12. The CDR3 contains 15 residues. DNA for the CDR3: TGTGCCAGCAATCTCAGACAGGGCCGGGGCTATGGCTACACCTTC. Amino acid sequence: CASNLRQGRGYGYTF. Supplemented by reference TRBV5-6 and TRBJ1-2, the full variable domain reads DAGVTQSPTHLIKTRGQQVTLRCSPKSGHDTVSWYQQALGQGPQFIFQYYEEEERQRGNFPDRFSGHQFPNYSSELNVNALLLGDSALYLCASNLRQGRGYGYTFGSGTRLTVV.

The V gene is TRBV9, the J gene TRBJ2-1; D gene ambiguous. CDR3 size: 14 residues. The germline gives CDR1 SGDLS, CDR2 YYNGEE. Between the trimmed V and J ends, which lost 0 bases and 3 bases, there was a span of 7 bases. The CDR3 loop is CASSVAPLYNEQFF. The CDR3 nucleotides are TGTGCCAGCAGCGTAGCCCCTCTCTACAATGAGCAGTTCTTC.

There are a few counts of this clone. The chain combines TRBV2 with TRBJ1-1; D is undetermined. The CDR3 length is 13 residues. From germline, CDR1 is SNHLY and CDR2 FYNNEI. V was trimmed by 6 bases and J by 5 bases, leaving 13 bases between them. The CDR3 protein is CASRVGPPTEAFF. Here the CDR3 DNA reads TGTGCCAGCAGGGTGGGCCCCCCGACTGAAGCTTTCTTT.

The CDR3 nucleotides read TGCAGCGTTGAGACAGGGGAGGATGGCGAGCAGTACTTC. The encoded protein is CSVETGEDGEQYF. The chain couples TRBV29-1 to TRBJ2-7; 8 bases align to TRBD1. The CDR3 covers 13 residues. Germline V gives CDR1 SQVTM, CDR2 ANQGSEA. J was trimmed by 6 bases and V by 3 bases; bases with no gene match: 7.

V is TRBV6-5 and J is TRBJ1-1; D possibly corresponds to TRBD1 (6 bases). V lost 5 bases and J 1 base, leaving 14 bases between the germline ends. CDR1 MNHEY and CDR2 SVGAGI come from the germline V gene. CDR3 length: 15 residues. In DNA form, the CDR3 reads TGTGCCAGCAGTACTCTGAGGGGGGGGAACACTGAAGCTTTCTTT. Amino acids: CASSTLRGGNTEAFF.

The chain links TRBV11-2 to TRBJ1-1, with D unclear. This CDR3 spans 15 amino acids. Germline lookup yields CDR1 SGHAT and CDR2 FQNNGV. The V end was cut by 1 base, the J end by 6 bases, with 15 bases between. The CDR3 protein is CASSLGPGITAEAFF. Written as DNA, the CDR3 is TGTGCCAGCAGCTTAGGACCGGGGATAACGGCTGAAGCTTTCTTT.

This chain links TRBV5-4 with TRBJ2-7; 9 nucleotides line up with TRBD1. V lost 4 bases to trimming and J lost 0 bases; unmatched junction nucleotides: 8. Looked up from germline, CDR1 is SGHNT and CDR2 is YYREEE (reference sequence). This CDR3 spans 16 amino acids. The CDR3 is CASSKTGTGFSYEQYF. The CDR3, as DNA: TGTGCCAGCAGCAAAACCGGGACAGGGTTCTCCTACGAGCAGTACTTC.

The chain joins TRBV4-3 to TRBJ1-1; 9 bases align to TRBD1. Germline CDR1 is LGHNA and CDR2 is YSLEER. There are 14 residues in the CDR3. V lost 8 bases and J lost 1; bases outside the gene matches: 5. As DNA, the CDR3 is TGCGCCAGCGGAGAGGGACAGGGGAACACTGAAGCTTTCTTT. Its translation is CASGEGQGNTEAFF.

V is TRBV27 and J is TRBJ2-1; D gene uncertain. CDR1 MNHEY and CDR2 SMNVEV come from the germline V gene (reference sequence). V was cut by 5 bases and J by 6 bases, with 14 bases left in between. This CDR3 is built from 14 residues. The CDR3 region has the DNA TGTGCCAGCAGTGCAGGTACCTCCCTCAATGAGCAGTTCTTC. It is translated as CASSAGTSLNEQFF.

The genes are TRBV11-3 and TRBJ1-1, with 7 positions matching TRBD1. Trimming took 1 base from V and 0 from J; bases not matched to a gene: 2. The CDR3 is made up of 15 amino acids. Germline values: CDR1 SGHNT, CDR2 YENEEA. CDR3 in amino acids: CASSLGQGLNTEAFF. For the CDR3, the DNA is TGTGCCAGCAGCTTAGGACAGGGTCTGAACACTGAAGCTTTCTTT.

The V call is TRBV18, the J call TRBJ1-2; D is perhaps TRBD1 (5 bases). This CDR3 is 13 amino acids long. Germline values: CDR1 KGHSH, CDR2 LQKENI. The V and J ends lost 4 bases and 5 bases respectively, with 11 bases between them. The CDR3 sequence is CASSQGGDYGYTF. CDR3 coding DNA: TGTGCCAGCTCACAGGGAGGGGATTATGGCTACACCTTC. Combining the CDR3 with reference TRBV18 and TRBJ1-2 gives the whole variable domain NAGVMQNPRHLVRRRGQEARLRCSPMKGHSHVYWYRQLPEEGLKFMVYLQKENIIDESGMPKERFSAEFPKEGPSILRIQQVVRGDSAAYFCASSQGGDYGYTFGSGTRLTVV.

V is TRBV29-1 and J is TRBJ2-7; 8 bases agree with TRBD1. Per germline, CDR1 SQVTM and CDR2 ANQGSEA. There are 13 residues in the CDR3. The CDR3 protein is CRRRDRHVQEQYF. The CDR3, as DNA: TGCAGACGCCGGGACAGGCACGTGCAAGAGCAGTACTTC.

This sequence joins TRBV5-1 and TRBJ2-7, with TRBD1 matching 9 bases. V shed 4 bases and J 2 bases; nucleotides not matched to a gene: 13. CDR1 is SGHRS, CDR2 YFSETQ, per germline. This CDR3 contains 17 residues. The CDR3 DNA follows: TGCGCCAGCAGCCTTACTGTAGGGGACAGGGCAGCCTACGAGCAGTACTTC. Protein product: CASSLTVGDRAAYEQYF.

The chain links TRBV7-2 to TRBJ2-5; TRBD1 matches 9 bases. CDR1 is SGHTA and CDR2 is FQGNSA in the germline V gene. This CDR3 is built from 17 residues. The V gene end was trimmed by 1 base and the J gene end by 0 bases; junction bases not matched to a gene: 6. CDR3 nucleotide sequence: TGTGCCAGCAGCTTAGGAGGGACAGGGTCCCACCAAGAGACCCAGTACTTC. It encodes CASSLGGTGSHQETQYF. Variable domain in full (rest from reference TRBV7-2 and TRBJ2-5): GAGVSQSPSNKVTEKGKDVELRCDPISGHTALYWYRQSLGQGLEFLIYFQGNSAPDKSGLPSDRFSAERTGGSVSTLTIQRTQQEDSAVYLCASSLGGTGSHQETQYFGPGTRLLVL.

V is TRBV11-3 and J is TRBJ1-5; 7 bases map to TRBD1. The CDR3 has 15 amino acids. Per the germline V gene, CDR1 is SGHNT and CDR2 is YENEEA. V shed 1 base and J 6 bases; nucleotides not matched to a gene: 6. The CDR3 protein is CASSLGTQGGQPQHF. CDR3 sequence (DNA): TGTGCCAGCAGCTTAGGTACGCAGGGGGGTCAGCCCCAGCATTTT.

The gene calls are TRBV7-2 and TRBJ2-7; 10 bases agree with TRBD1. Per the germline V gene, CDR1 is SGHTA and CDR2 is FQGNSA. The CDR3 covers 15 residues. V was clipped by 3 bases and J by 1 base; unmatched bases: 3. In DNA form, the CDR3 reads TGTGCCAGCAGCTTGGGACAGGGGCTTTCCTACGAGCAGTACTTC. It specifies CASSLGQGLSYEQYF.

The V call is TRBV6-4, the J call TRBJ2-2; 7 bases map to TRBD2. Germline values: CDR1 MRHNA, CDR2 SNTAGT. Trimming at V came to 7 bases and at J to 3 bases, leaving 8 bases not matched to a gene. This CDR3 comprises 15 residues. In nucleotides, the CDR3 is TGTGCCAGCAAAAAGGGCGGGAGCGACACCGGGGAGCTGTTTTTT. The encoded protein is CASKKGGSDTGELFF.

The V and J genes are TRBV7-2 and TRBJ1-2, with a possible D match to TRBD1 (5 bases). This CDR3 has 19 amino acids. The V end was cut by 4 bases, the J end by 0 bases, with 24 bases between. Germline V gene data show CDR1 as SGHTA and CDR2 as FQGNSA. The CDR3 protein is CASSSREGPGPRANYGYTF. For the CDR3, the DNA is TGTGCCAGCAGCTCGAGGGAGGGACCGGGACCGCGAGCTAACTATGGCTACACCTTC.

The CDR3 protein is CASSSLAGGPYEQYF. The CDR3 nucleotides are TGTGCCAGCAGTTCACTAGCGGGGGGGCCGTACGAGCAGTACTTC. This chain uses TRBV6-1 with TRBJ2-7; TRBD2 agrees at 13 bases. The CDR3 runs to 15 residues. J gave up 4 bases and V 5 bases, and 5 bases lay outside the gene matches. In germline, CDR1 is MNHNS, CDR2 SASEGT.

There are a few counts of this clone. The chain has TRBV4-2 and TRBJ2-1; D is perhaps TRBD2 (5 bases). V was trimmed by 6 bases and J by 8 bases, leaving 20 bases between them. The CDR3 consists of 15 residues. CDR1 is LGHNA, CDR2 YNFKEQ, per germline. This CDR3 is CASSPPTTRSHEQFF. CDR3 coding DNA: TGTGCCAGCAGTCCACCGACTACTAGATCCCATGAGCAGTTCTTC.